This TCR beta chain was documented in a study of CD8+ T cells in alopecia areata. Overall study findings and caveats: Sequencing of scalp samples also includes resident alphabeta T cells from normal skin.

Investigators isolated RNA and reverse transcribed it into cDNA to act as the sequencing template. Generated by immunoSEQ multiplex PCR, the TCRdb table keeps only in-frame clones and is missing some. Among around 120,000 clones listed, around 53% were seen once. In the case of this clone: Its matching antigen is unknown.

CDR1 is SNHLY, CDR2 FYNNEI, per germline. The CDR3 consists of 14 residues. V dropped 6 bases and J dropped 4 bases, with 15 bases sitting between them. Described treatment: oral pan-JAK inhibitor, 5-10 mg twice daily. PBMCs, the starting material, were the source of sorted CD4+ and CD8+ T cells. The rearrangement uses TRBV2 and TRBJ1-1, with D unclear. Material: CD4+ T cells sorted from blood, obtained at week 4, from a patient treated with tofacitinib. This sequence was found in a human donor with alopecia areata. The CDR3 loop is CASRTLTSSTEAFF. The CDR3 DNA follows: TGTGCCAGCAGGACGCTGACCAGCTCCACTGAAGCTTTCTTT.